The rows below give T cell receptor beta chains drawn from one sample of a study of T-cell reconstitution after alpha-beta-depleted transplantation in children. TCRdb re-called the PCR reads through MiXCR, storing one row per CDR3 protein. The table lists about 540,000 distinct CDR3 sequences, more than 20% of them singletons. The sample was PBMCs, taken before TCRalphabeta/CD19-depleted stem cell transplant. These receptors were obtained from a boy under three years old with Wiskott-Aldrich syndrome, due to receive a stem cell transplant. Each CDR3 is given with its conserved first and last residue. The order of the fields is CDR3 protein, CDR3 DNA, V gene, J gene, clone size, D gene. The D gene is left open where the match is weak. Size is omitted from some rows. Given values are once, few, many or a class for expanded clones.

CDR3 protein: CASSLADSTGKFF
CDR3 DNA: TGCGCCAGCAGCTTGGCCGACAGCACCGGGAAGTTCTTC
V gene: TRBV5-1
J gene: TRBJ2-1
clone size: few
D gene: NA

CDR3 protein: CASSLAGADTEAFF
CDR3 DNA: TGTGCCAGCAGTTTAGCAGGGGCGGACACTGAAGCTTTCTTT
V gene: TRBV12-3/TRBV12-4
J gene: TRBJ1-1
clone size: few
D gene: NA

CDR3 protein: CASTIAGFYEQYF
CDR3 DNA: TGTGCCAGCACCATAGCGGGGTTCTACGAGCAGTACTTC
V gene: TRBV12-3/TRBV12-4
J gene: TRBJ2-7
clone size: few
D gene: TRBD2

CDR3 protein: CASSWDSNQPQHF
CDR3 DNA: TGCGCCAGCAGCTGGGACAGCAATCAGCCCCAGCATTTT
V gene: TRBV5-1
J gene: TRBJ1-5
clone size: many
D gene: NA

CDR3 protein: CATRGSGSNEQFF
CDR3 DNA: TGTGCCACCAGAGGAAGCGGGAGTAATGAGCAGTTCTTC
V gene: TRBV24-1
J gene: TRBJ2-1
clone size: NA
D gene: TRBD2

CDR3 protein: CASRRKSGSSYNEQFF
CDR3 DNA: TGTGCCAGCAGGCGCAAAAGCGGGAGCTCCTACAATGAGCAGTTCTTC
V gene: TRBV6-1
J gene: TRBJ2-1
clone size: NA
D gene: TRBD2

CDR3 protein: CATSGRTSGRVEQFF
CDR3 DNA: TGTGCCACCAGTGGTCGGACTAGCGGGAGAGTCGAGCAGTTCTTC
V gene: TRBV24-1
J gene: TRBJ2-1
clone size: NA
D gene: TRBD2

CDR3 protein: CASSLPDTGELFF
CDR3 DNA: TGCGCCAGCAGCTTGCCAGACACCGGGGAGCTGTTTTTT
V gene: TRBV5-1
J gene: TRBJ2-2
clone size: many
D gene: NA

CDR3 protein: CASSTWTGGAFFEAFF
CDR3 DNA: TGTGCCAGCAGCACGTGGACAGGGGGCGCATTCTTTGAAGCTTTCTTT
V gene: TRBV28
J gene: TRBJ1-1
clone size: NA
D gene: TRBD1

CDR3 protein: CASSDGAGTYGDEQFF
CDR3 DNA: TGCGCCAGCAGCGATGGGGCCGGGACCTATGGAGATGAGCAGTTCTTC
V gene: TRBV5-1
J gene: TRBJ2-1
clone size: NA
D gene: NA

CDR3 protein: CASSQDPPYNEQFF
CDR3 DNA: TGTGCCAGCAGCCAAGATCCTCCTTACAATGAGCAGTTCTTC
V gene: TRBV14
J gene: TRBJ2-1
clone size: few
D gene: NA

CDR3 protein: CASSLVRLTNTEAFF
CDR3 DNA: TGCGCCAGCAGCCTGGTTCGGCTTACGAACACTGAAGCTTTCTTT
V gene: TRBV5-1
J gene: TRBJ1-1
clone size: NA
D gene: NA

CDR3 protein: CASSYGTGLNGYTF
CDR3 DNA: TGTGCCAGCAGTTACGGGACAGGGTTGAATGGCTACACCTTC
V gene: TRBV6-5
J gene: TRBJ1-2
clone size: NA
D gene: TRBD1

CDR3 protein: CSAKRSHRDNQPQHF
CDR3 DNA: TGCAGTGCTAAGCGGTCCCACAGGGACAATCAGCCCCAGCATTTT
V gene: TRBV20-1
J gene: TRBJ1-5
clone size: few
D gene: NA

CDR3 protein: CASRRTTSGSRRSYNEQFF
CDR3 DNA: TGTGCCAGCAGACGGACCACTAGCGGGAGTAGGAGGTCCTACAATGAGCAGTTCTTC
V gene: TRBV13
J gene: TRBJ2-1
clone size: NA
D gene: TRBD2

CDR3 protein: CASSLGPATNTGELFF
CDR3 DNA: TGCGCCAGCAGCTTGGGTCCTGCCACGAACACCGGGGAGCTGTTTTTT
V gene: TRBV5-1
J gene: TRBJ2-2
clone size: NA
D gene: NA

CDR3 protein: CASSLVGQGSHEQYF
CDR3 DNA: TGTGCCAGCAGTTTGGTGGGACAGGGGTCCCACGAGCAGTACTTC
V gene: TRBV28
J gene: TRBJ2-7
clone size: NA
D gene: TRBD1

CDR3 protein: CSARGGATYEQYF
CDR3 DNA: TGCAGTGCTAGAGGCGGGGCTACCTACGAGCAGTACTTC
V gene: TRBV20-1
J gene: TRBJ2-7
clone size: NA
D gene: NA

CDR3 protein: CASNVAGVRTGELFF
CDR3 DNA: TGTGCCAGCAACGTAGCGGGAGTTAGAACCGGGGAGCTGTTTTTT
V gene: TRBV7-2
J gene: TRBJ2-2
clone size: few
D gene: TRBD2

CDR3 protein: CASSLTGGTNTGELFF
CDR3 DNA: TGTGCCAGCAGCTTAACGGGAGGGACGAACACCGGGGAGCTGTTTTTT
V gene: TRBV7-9
J gene: TRBJ2-2
clone size: NA
D gene: TRBD2

CDR3 protein: CASSQVQGEQFF
CDR3 DNA: TGTGCCAGCAGCCAAGTGCAGGGTGAGCAGTTCTTC
V gene: TRBV3-1
J gene: TRBJ2-1
clone size: NA
D gene: NA

CDR3 protein: CSAERGRMGRRGALHF
CDR3 DNA: TGCAGTGCTGAGAGGGGGAGGATGGGGCGGCGGGGAGCCCTCCACTTT
V gene: TRBV20-1
J gene: TRBJ1-6
clone size: NA
D gene: NA